These 13 T cell receptor beta chains were all obtained from the same sample, sequenced in a study of CD8 T cell repertoires and HIV-1 epitope variants. These receptors lack a known antigen. The table came from immunoSEQ multiplex PCR; TCRdb's copy has only in-frame clones and leaves some out. The table has some 5,900 clones, around three fifths seen once. Sequencing was carried out using cultured CD8+ T cells derived from PBMCs. The receptors come from a male donor with HIV.

This chain uses TRBV27 with TRBJ2-1; D call uncertain. Germline CDR1 and CDR2: MNHEY and SMNVEV (reference sequence). Trimming pared 2 bases from V and 0 bases from J, leaving 8 bases between. The CDR3 sequence is 15 residues long. In DNA form, the CDR3 reads TGTGCCAGCAGTTTAAGTTCTAGCTCCTACAATGAGCAGTTCTTC. Translating gives CASSLSSSSYNEQFF.

V and J are TRBV19 and TRBJ2-7; 8 nucleotides agree with TRBD2. The CDR3 extends over 13 amino acids. The germline CDR1 and CDR2 sequences are LNHDA and SQIVND (reference sequence). V dropped 4 bases and J dropped 5; count of bases not matched to a gene: 4. CDR3 sequence (DNA): TGTGCCAGTAGTACCAGCGGGAGACACGAGCAGTACTTC. Amino acids: CASSTSGRHEQYF.

V and J are TRBV5-6 and TRBJ2-2; weak D call: TRBD2 (5 bases). Germline V gene sequence: CDR1 SGHDT, CDR2 YYEEEE. V dropped 4 bases and J dropped 2 bases, with 12 bases sitting between them. CDR3 length: 15 amino acids. CDR3 DNA: TGTGCCAGCAGCGACTATTACCAAAACACCGGGGAGCTGTTTTTT. It encodes CASSDYYQNTGELFF.

The rearrangement links TRBV27 to TRBJ2-1; D gene unclear. V lost 1 base and J lost 5, with 12 bases in between. This CDR3 has 15 amino acids. Germline CDR1 MNHEY, CDR2 SMNVEV (reference sequence). CDR3 bases: TGTGCCAGCAGTTTATTTGGCGGAAAACACAATGAGCAGTTCTTC. Translation: CASSLFGGKHNEQFF.

J is TRBJ2-1 and V is TRBV28; D uncertain. CDR1 MDHEN and CDR2 SYDVKM come from the germline V gene. The CDR3 extends over 12 amino acids. V was shortened by 4 bases and J by 4 bases, with 5 bases between the two germline ends. CDR3 DNA: TGTGCCAGCAGTTCCCTGTACAATGAGCAGTTCTTC. Translating gives CASSSLYNEQFF.

V and J are TRBV19 and TRBJ1-1, with TRBD1 as a possible D gene (5 bases). CDR3 length: 13 amino acids. V was cut by 5 bases and J by 10 bases, with 17 bases left in between. In germline, CDR1 is LNHDA, CDR2 SQIVND (reference sequence). CDR3 region: CASSETAGARAFF. The CDR3 DNA is TGTGCCAGTAGTGAGACCGCTGGGGCGAGAGCTTTCTTT.

Relative to its sample, this clone is large. The rearrangement uses TRBV10-3 and TRBJ2-7; D possibly corresponds to TRBD2 (6 bases). V shed 10 bases and J shed 4 bases, with 17 bases lying between them. Per the germline V gene, CDR1 is ENHRY and CDR2 is SYGVKD. The CDR3 has 13 amino acids. The chain's CDR3 is CATLGDSTYEQYF. Written as DNA, the CDR3 is TGTGCCACCCTAGGGGACTCTACTTACGAGCAGTACTTC.

This chain links TRBV10-1 with TRBJ2-3, with D tentatively TRBD2 (6 bases). The length of the CDR3 is 18 residues. V was shortened by 6 bases and J by 4 bases, with 26 bases between the two germline ends. Germline CDR1 reads WNHNN; CDR2 reads SYGVQD (reference sequence). In DNA, the CDR3 is TGCGCCAGCAGCGACGGGACGTCGGGAGAGGCAGAGGCAGATACGCAGTATTTT. The encoded protein is CASSDGTSGEAEADTQYF.

The chain carries TRBV9 and TRBJ2-5, with TRBD1 matching over 8 bases. CDR1 SGDLS and CDR2 YYNGEE come from the germline V gene. After removal of 0 bases from V and 5 bases from J, the junction contained 6 bases not matched to a gene. This CDR3 contains 15 residues. CDR3 amino acids: CASSVGQGARETQYF. DNA for the CDR3: TGTGCCAGCAGCGTAGGGCAGGGGGCGCGGGAGACCCAGTACTTC.

The chain recombines TRBV19 with TRBJ2-2, with 8 bases aligning to TRBD1. The junction had 10 bases not matched to a gene; V was cut back by 6 bases and J by 7 bases. This CDR3 has 15 amino acids. Germline CDR1 LNHDA, CDR2 SQIVND (reference sequence). This CDR3 is CASRTEQGAGGELFF. In nucleotides, the CDR3 is TGTGCCAGTAGAACAGAGCAGGGGGCCGGCGGGGAGCTGTTTTTT.

The chain's CDR3 is CASSQGGLAGNEQYF. The CDR3 bases are TGCGCCAGCAGCCAAGGCGGACTAGCGGGGAACGAGCAGTACTTC. The rearrangement uses TRBV4-1 and TRBJ2-7, with 12 bases matching TRBD2. The germline gives CDR1 MGHRA, CDR2 YSYEKL. The CDR3 spans 15 residues. Trimming removed 1 base from V and 5 bases from J; junction bases left unmatched: 3.

This chain joins TRBV28 and TRBJ2-7; TRBD2 aligns across 12 bases. CDR1 and CDR2 (germline): MDHEN, SYDVKM. The CDR3 has 16 residues. The J segment lost 6 bases and the V segment lost 3 bases, leaving 9 bases of the junction unmatched. The CDR3 sequence: CASSFSWASGRVEQYF. In DNA, the CDR3 is TGTGCCAGCAGTTTCAGCTGGGCTAGCGGGAGGGTCGAGCAGTACTTC.

The V gene is TRBV29-1, the J gene TRBJ2-7; D may be TRBD2 (7 bases). Trimming removed 1 base from V and 7 bases from J, with 17 bases in between. The CDR3 totals 14 residues. Germline CDR1 is SQVTM and CDR2 is ANQGSEA. CDR3 sequence (DNA): TGCAGCGTTGAAGTAGCGGGTACCCAGGGGGAGCAGTACTTC. Translation gives CSVEVAGTQGEQYF.